These T cell receptor beta chains were read from a single sample in a study of blood T cells in healthy people across ages. MiXCR, applied by TCRdb to the 5' RACE reads, yields one record per CDR3 protein. Of 650,000 to 800,000 distinct CDR3 sequences in the sample, about 42% are singletons; the top ten hold about 21%. Sequencing was done on a sample of blood. These receptors all come from a man in his sixties in good health. CDR3s include the opening cysteine and the closing phenylalanine or tryptophan. D genes are given only for firm matches. Rows may omit the clone size; those that give it use once, few, many or a size class.

v_gene	abundance	j_gene	d_gene	CDR3aa	CDR3nt
TRBV5-4	once	TRBJ2-7	TRBD2	CASSQTSGGSTYEQYF	TGTGCCAGTAGCCAGACTAGCGGGGGGTCAACCTACGAGCAGTACTTC
TRBV29-1	many	TRBJ2-7	.	CSVQTGSYEQYF	TGCAGCGTTCAGACAGGCTCCTACGAGCAGTACTTC
TRBV11-3	once	TRBJ2-7	.	CASSLGGISGYEQYF	TGTGCCAGCAGCTTAGGTGGGATCTCAGGCTACGAGCAGTACTTC
TRBV12-5	.	TRBJ2-3	TRBD1	CASGTLLGQGGADTQYF	TGTGCTAGTGGAACCCTTCTGGGACAGGGGGGGGCAGATACGCAGTATTTT
TRBV11-2	once	TRBJ1-2	.	CASSQNRATSYTF	TGTGCCAGCAGCCAGAACAGGGCCACTAGCTACACCTTC
TRBV27	.	TRBJ2-7	TRBD2	CASSPRAGGPYEQYF	TGTGCCAGCAGTCCCCGAGCGGGGGGGCCCTACGAGCAGTACTTC
TRBV27	.	TRBJ2-5	TRBD2	CASSPSGGFGTQYF	TGTGCCAGCAGTCCGAGCGGGGGGTTCGGGACCCAGTACTTC
TRBV29-1	.	TRBJ2-1	.	CSALLAYNEQFF	TGCAGCGCCCTTCTAGCCTACAATGAGCAGTTCTTC
TRBV20-1	many	TRBJ2-1	.	CSARDTALMPPYNEQFF	TGCAGTGCTAGAGATACAGCCCTGATGCCCCCCTACAATGAGCAGTTCTTC
TRBV18	.	TRBJ1-2	.	CASSPGRAYGYTF	TGTGCCAGCTCCCCCGGCAGGGCATACGGCTACACCTTC
TRBV24-1	.	TRBJ2-3	.	CATSRGQGGADTQYF	TGTGCCACCAGTCGAGGACAGGGAGGGGCAGATACGCAGTATTTT
TRBV3-1	.	TRBJ2-3	TRBD2	CASNPTSGGPSTDTQYF	TGTGCCAGCAACCCGACTAGCGGGGGACCTAGCACAGATACGCAGTATTTT
TRBV11-1	.	TRBJ2-7	.	CASRSQAGGQYEQYF	TGTGCCAGCAGGAGTCAGGCCGGGGGGCAATACGAGCAGTACTTC
TRBV7-3	.	TRBJ2-6	.	CVSSSHGGTLSGANVLTF	TGTGTCAGCAGCTCACACGGGGGCACGCTTTCTGGGGCCAACGTCCTGACTTTC